One sample yielded the 5 T cell receptor beta chains listed below, sequenced in a study of cytomegalovirus exposure and HLA in healthy donors. Primers for the PCR totalled 60 Vbeta and 13 Jbeta. The table came from immunoSEQ multiplex PCR; TCRdb's copy has only in-frame clones and leaves some out. The table includes 110,000 or so clones, approximately 79% detected once. What was sequenced was PBMCs. These receptors were taken from a man over 45 in good health and CMV-seropositive.

The chain links TRBV29-1 to TRBJ1-5; 8 bases fit TRBD1. The J segment lost 11 bases and the V segment lost 0 bases, leaving 9 bases of the junction unmatched. CDR1 and CDR2 from the germline V gene are SQVTM and ANQGSEA. The length of the CDR3 is 14 residues. The CDR3 coding sequence is TGCAGCGTTGAAGATAGGGCAGGGGGCATGACCCAGCATTTT. Its translation is CSVEDRAGGMTQHF.

The chain has TRBV12-1 and TRBJ2-2; TRBD1 is the table's D call and was not checked against the DNA. TRBV12-1 is flagged as a pseudogene. This CDR3 spans 15 amino acids. CDR3 nucleotides: TGTGCCTCTACCATGGGGGCAAAAAACACCGGGGAGCTGTTTTTT. Translating gives CASTMGAKNTGELFF.

The chain employs TRBV15 and TRBJ2-1; 16 bases map to TRBD2. The trim removed 0 bases at V and 6 bases at J, leaving 5 bases unmatched. This CDR3 is built from 18 residues. The germline V gene has CDR1 LNHNV and CDR2 YYDKDF (reference sequence). The CDR3 spells CATSRDFGTSGRANEQFF. The CDR3 DNA reads as TGTGCCACCAGCAGAGATTTTGGGACTAGCGGGAGGGCCAATGAGCAGTTCTTC. Together with reference TRBV15 and TRBJ2-1, the CDR3 gives the full variable domain: DAMVIQNPRYQVTQFGKPVTLSCSQTLNHNVMYWYQQKSSQAPKLLFHYYDKDFNNEADTPDNFQSRRPNTSFCFLDIRSPGLGDTAMYLCATSRDFGTSGRANEQFFGPGTRLTVL.

This clone came up a few times. The genes are TRBV28 and TRBJ2-1; 10 bases agree with TRBD2. Germline-derived CDR1 and CDR2 are MDHEN and SYDVKM. This CDR3 has 14 residues. J was trimmed by 5 bases and V by 6 bases; bases with no gene match: 4. CDR3 sequence: CASSVAGGNNEQFF. The CDR3 DNA follows: TGTGCCAGCAGCGTAGCGGGAGGTAACAATGAGCAGTTCTTC.

The rearrangement links TRBV7-2 to TRBJ2-5; TRBD2 matches at 9 bases. Germline CDR1 reads SGHTA; CDR2 reads FQGNSA. V dropped 4 bases and J dropped 3; count of bases not matched to a gene: 15. The CDR3 is made up of 18 amino acids. CDR3 sequence: CASSSRLERGADKETQYF. The CDR3 DNA is TGTGCCAGCAGCTCACGATTAGAGCGGGGGGCTGACAAAGAGACCCAGTACTTC.